Following are 23 T cell receptor beta chains from one sample sequenced in a study of CD8+ T cells in alopecia areata. Extraction of RNA preceded its reverse transcription into cDNA, which served as the sequencing template. Libraries were prepared by immunoSEQ multiplex PCR; TCRdb keeps only in-frame clonotypes and omits some of them. The sample carries about 140,000 clones, approximately 49% recorded once. Material: CD4+ T cells sorted from blood, obtained at week 0. The receptor set was obtained from a human donor with alopecia areata.

This clone was detected only once. CDR3 DNA sequence: TGTGCCAGCAGTGCGGACAGGGGGCGTCGGTACGAGCAGTACTTC. It is translated as CASSADRGRRYEQYF. The chain has TRBV2 and TRBJ2-7; 11 bases agree with TRBD1. CDR1 and CDR2 from the germline V gene are SNHLY and FYNNEI. This CDR3 has 15 amino acids. The trim removed 4 bases at V and 4 bases at J, leaving 6 bases unmatched. Looking up the rest from reference TRBV2 and TRBJ2-7 gives the full variable domain: EPEVTQTPSHQVTQMGQEVILRCVPISNHLYFYWYRQILGQKVEFLVSFYNNEISEKSEIFDDQFSVERPDGSNFTLKIRSTKLEDSAMYFCASSADRGRRYEQYFGPGTRLTVT.

This clone was recorded only once. An end of the junction does not agree with germline; a read error may underlie this. This chain links TRBV7-7 with TRBJ2-7; D possibly matches TRBD1 or TRBD2 (6 bases each). Per germline, CDR1 SSHAT and CDR2 FNYEAQ (reference sequence). This CDR3 comprises 15 residues. The CDR3 nucleotides read TGTGCTAGCAGCCCCCCCGGGGGCCGCTCCTACGAGCAGTACTTC. This codes for CASSPPGGRSYEQYF.

The chain has TRBV29-1 and TRBJ2-3; 9 bases are shared with TRBD1. CDR3 length: 15 residues. Trimming at V came to 4 bases and at J to 2 bases, leaving 7 bases not matched to a gene. Germline CDR1 reads SQVTM; CDR2 reads ANQGSEA. The CDR3 sequence: CSVATTGGLTDTQYF. The CDR3 nucleotides are TGCAGCGTTGCCACGACAGGGGGACTCACAGATACGCAGTATTTT.

The chain links TRBV18 to TRBJ2-3; no firm D call. This CDR3 has 12 amino acids. Germline CDR1 reads KGHSH; CDR2 reads LQKENI. Trimming shortened V by 3 bases and J by 1 base, and 2 bases separated the two germline ends. This chain's CDR3 is CASSPGTDTQYF. The CDR3 DNA follows: TGTGCCAGCTCACCTGGCACAGATACGCAGTATTTT.

This clone occurred a few times. The CDR3 coding sequence is TGTGCCAGCAGTTACATTATAGGACAGGGTAGCGAGCAGTACTTC. It yields the protein CASSYIIGQGSEQYF. The chain has TRBV6-5 and TRBJ2-7; TRBD1 agrees at 8 bases. CDR1 MNHEY and CDR2 SVGAGI come from the germline V gene. The V segment lost 2 bases and the J segment 6 bases; nucleotides outside the gene matches: 9. The CDR3 extends over 15 amino acids.

V and J are TRBV7-2 and TRBJ2-4; D is uncertain. The CDR3 contains 14 residues. Germline lookup yields CDR1 SGHTA and CDR2 FQGNSA. The ends were cut back, 1 base at V and 0 bases at J, with 4 bases in the middle. The CDR3 loop is CASSLEVAKNIQYF. As DNA, the CDR3 is TGTGCCAGCAGCTTAGAAGTAGCCAAAAACATTCAGTACTTC. Looking up the rest from reference TRBV7-2 and TRBJ2-4 gives the full variable domain: GAGVSQSPSNKVTEKGKDVELRCDPISGHTALYWYRQSLGQGLEFLIYFQGNSAPDKSGLPSDRFSAERTGGSVSTLTIQRTQQEDSAVYLCASSLEVAKNIQYFGAGTRLSVL.

The V call is TRBV29-1, the J call TRBJ2-3, with no clear D. Germline loops: CDR1 SQVTM, CDR2 ANQGSEA. This CDR3 spans 15 amino acids. Trimming removed 1 base from V and 1 base from J, with 12 bases in between. CDR3 in amino acids: CSVEGFSQGTDTQYF. CDR3 nucleotide sequence: TGCAGCGTTGAAGGGTTCAGCCAGGGCACAGATACGCAGTATTTT.

The sample holds a few counts of this clone. The chain uses TRBV29-1 and TRBJ2-7; TRBD2 is a possible D gene (5 bases). V lost 4 bases, J lost 5 bases, and 6 bases lay in between. The CDR3 covers 10 residues. Germline assignment: CDR1 SQVTM and CDR2 ANQGSEA. Here the CDR3 DNA reads TGCAGCGTTGGGGAGAACGAGCAGTACTTC. Translating it yields CSVGENEQYF.

This chain joins TRBV2 and TRBJ2-1; tentatively, D is TRBD2 (5 bases). Germline lookup yields CDR1 SNHLY and CDR2 FYNNEI. The CDR3 consists of 13 residues. V lost 0 bases and J lost 10, with 10 bases in between. The CDR3 loop is CASSEAPGGEQFF. For the CDR3, the DNA is TGTGCCAGCAGTGAAGCCCCCGGCGGGGAGCAGTTCTTC.

The chain carries TRBV9 and TRBJ1-2; D not resolved. Trimming shortened V by 0 bases and J by 4 bases, and 7 bases separated the two germline ends. Germline values: CDR1 SGDLS, CDR2 YYNGEE. The CDR3 sequence is 13 residues long. This CDR3 reads CASSVEGGYGYTF. The CDR3 DNA follows: TGTGCCAGCAGCGTAGAGGGAGGCTATGGCTACACCTTC.

The chain joins TRBV25-1 to TRBJ1-5, with TRBD1 as a possible D gene (6 bases). The CDR3 contains 13 residues. V shed 5 bases and J shed 4 bases, with 9 bases lying between them. Germline CDR1 is MGHDK and CDR2 is SYGVNS. CDR3 loop: CASSYRENQPQHF. The CDR3 bases are TGTGCCAGCAGTTACAGGGAGAATCAGCCCCAGCATTTT.

As for this clone: Sequence at one end of the junction differs from germline and may be a read error. V gene TRBV7-7 combines with J gene TRBJ2-2; D is perhaps TRBD2 (5 bases). Per the germline V gene, CDR1 is SSHAT and CDR2 is FNYEAQ (reference sequence). This CDR3 comprises 15 residues. The CDR3 region has the DNA TGTGCTAGCAGCCCAAGGGAGACCAACACCGGGGAGCTGTTTTTT. Protein product: CASSPRETNTGELFF.

This clone turned up a few times. The chain employs TRBV29-1 and TRBJ2-1; the match to TRBD2 covers 8 bases. Trimming at V came to 4 bases and at J to 6 bases, leaving 5 bases not matched to a gene. This CDR3 spans 13 amino acids. The germline CDR1 and CDR2 sequences are SQVTM and ANQGSEA. DNA of the CDR3: TGCAGCGTTGTGGGCAGCGGGGGCAATGAGCAGTTCTTC. Amino acid sequence: CSVVGSGGNEQFF.

This clone was detected a few times. The genes are TRBV30 and TRBJ2-1; 7 bases match TRBD1. The CDR3 totals 16 residues. Germline CDR1 reads GTSNPN; CDR2 reads SVGIG (reference sequence). Trimming took 2 bases from V and 1 from J; bases not matched to a gene: 8. CDR3 sequence (DNA): TGTGCCTGGAGTCTTCGGACAGGCAGTTCCTACAATGAGCAGTTCTTC. This gives the protein CAWSLRTGSSYNEQFF. Full variable domain (missing parts from reference TRBV30 and TRBJ2-1): SQTIHQWPATLVQPVGSPLSLECTVEGTSNPNLYWYRQAAGRGLQLLFYSVGIGQISSEVPQNLSASRPQDRQFILSSKKLLLSDSGFYLCAWSLRTGSSYNEQFFGPGTRLTVL.

The chain combines TRBV25-1 with TRBJ2-7; no clear D. CDR1 and CDR2 from the germline V gene are MGHDK and SYGVNS. V dropped 5 bases and J dropped 0 bases, with 8 bases sitting between them. The CDR3 has 13 amino acids. The CDR3 loop reads CASSPPSSYEQYF. CDR3 DNA sequence: TGTGCCAGCAGTCCACCCAGCTCCTACGAGCAGTACTTC.

This rearrangement joins TRBV7-3 to TRBJ1-5; no definite D call. The CDR3 extends over 13 amino acids. Per the germline V gene, CDR1 is SGHTA and CDR2 is FQGTGA. V lost 5 bases and J lost 2, with 7 bases in between. The CDR3 is CASSAGRNQPQHF. The DNA of the CDR3 is TGTGCCAGCAGCGCTGGCCGCAATCAGCCCCAGCATTTT.

Notes on this clone: A read error may account for a junction end that differs from germline. J is TRBJ2-5 and V is TRBV29-1, with unresolved D. Germline CDR1 is SQVTM and CDR2 is ANQGSEA. This CDR3 is built from 12 residues. The DNA of the CDR3 is TGCAGCGTTGCAGAGTACAGAGAGGCCCAGTACTTC. This gives the protein CSVAEYREAQYF.

Only a few counts were recorded for this clone. The rearrangement uses TRBV11-2 and TRBJ2-3; 7 nucleotides match TRBD2. This CDR3 has 12 amino acids. In germline, CDR1 is SGHAT, CDR2 FQNNGV. Trimming cost V 5 bases and J 8 bases; bases outside gene matches: 4. This CDR3 is CASSIPGGTQYF. CDR3 coding DNA: TGTGCCAGCAGCATTCCGGGGGGTACGCAGTATTTT.

This clone turned up a few times. V and J are TRBV4-3 and TRBJ2-2; D possibly matches TRBD1 or TRBD2 (5 bases each). The germline V gene encodes CDR1 LGHNA and CDR2 YSLEER. V was cut by 0 bases and J by 7 bases, with 9 bases left in between. This CDR3 contains 14 residues. The CDR3 sequence is CASSQDSGLGELFF. The CDR3 DNA sequence: TGCGCCAGCAGCCAAGATTCGGGGCTCGGGGAGCTGTTTTTT.

This clone appeared a single time. The junction does not match germline at one end; this may be a read error. The chain links TRBV30 to TRBJ2-3, with D perhaps TRBD1 (5 bases). Per the germline V gene, CDR1 is GTSNPN and CDR2 is SVGIG (reference sequence). This CDR3 has 11 residues. This CDR3 reads CAWSVQDMQYF. CDR3 DNA sequence: TGTGCCTGGAGTGTACAGGATATGCAGTATTTT.

The rearrangement uses TRBV25-1 and TRBJ2-3, with 8 nucleotides matching TRBD2. Germline V gene lookup returns CDR1 MGHDK and CDR2 SYGVNS. The junction had 5 bases not matched to a gene; V was cut back by 5 bases and J by 1 base. The CDR3 length is 15 residues. The CDR3 sequence is CASSPTSGGTDTQYF. DNA of the CDR3: TGTGCCAGCAGTCCAACTAGCGGTGGCACAGATACGCAGTATTTT.

The rearrangement uses TRBV6-1 and TRBJ2-5; 7 bases are shared with TRBD1. This CDR3 has 14 amino acids. Germline CDR1 and CDR2: MNHNS and SASEGT. V lost 6 bases and J lost 1; bases outside the gene matches: 5. The CDR3 here is CASRTTGVQETQYF. CDR3 coding DNA: TGTGCCAGCAGAACTACAGGGGTCCAAGAGACCCAGTACTTC.

V usage is TRBV2 and J usage is TRBJ1-2; 7 nucleotides line up with TRBD1. The CDR3 contains 11 residues. With V trimmed by 4 bases and J by 8 bases, 1 base remained unmatched. Germline lookup yields CDR1 SNHLY and CDR2 FYNNEI. CDR3 region: CASSGTGGYTF. CDR3 coding DNA: TGTGCCAGCAGTGGGACAGGCGGCTACACCTTC.